This T cell receptor (beta chain) is from a study of blood T cell repertoires in COVID-19. About the study: PBMCs, B-cell-depleted T cells, or T cells were the source of the cDNA or gDNA that made up the material.

Per the study methods: Amplification of reference gene primers provided the estimated nucleated cell counts. Clones were sequenced by immunoSEQ multiplex PCR, and TCRdb holds only the in-frame ones, with some missing. From that table come the V and J calls and clone size; the DNA was used to work out D and trimming. The table lists a few hundred thousand clones, roughly 89% of them singletons, with 2.1% in the top ten. Germline CDR1 is SEHNR and CDR2 is FQNEAQ (reference sequence). The V segment lost 5 bases and the J segment 7 bases; nucleotides outside the gene matches: 5. The CDR3 is made up of 14 amino acids. Seattle's enrolled individuals joined amid active infection and were then monitored longitudinally.

V and J are TRBV7-9 and TRBJ1-4; TRBD1 matches 9 bases. The sample consisted of peripheral blood. The receptor comes from an older woman with COVID-19, enrolled during active disease. CDR3 in DNA: TGTGCCAGCAGCACGGGACAGGGTTTTGAAAAACTGTTTTTT. Residues: CASSTGQGFEKLFF.